The clone carrying this T cell receptor beta chain is medium-sized. The CDR3 contains 15 residues. The V gene end was trimmed by 6 bases and the J gene end by 0 bases; junction bases not matched to a gene: 1. Germline V CDR1 and CDR2: SGHNT, YENEEA. This entry comes from a study of T cells in localized non-small cell lung cancer. Sequenced by immunoSEQ multiplex PCR; TCRdb stores in-frame clones only, minus some. This table has 1,500 or so clones, around 24% appearing once. This sample comprised normal lung tissue next to the tumor, obtained before any cancer treatment. The TCR comes from a man aged 18-55 years with stage II lung adenocarcinoma. The chain combines TRBV11-3 with TRBJ1-4; 10 nucleotides match TRBD1. The CDR3 DNA reads as TGTGCCAGCAGGGGACAGGGGTCAACTAATGAAAAACTGTTTTTT. This gives the protein CASRGQGSTNEKLFF.